This TCR beta chain appears in the sequencing data of a study of a mutant IDH1 vaccine in newly diagnosed glioma. This CDR3 is built from 14 residues. Germline lookup yields CDR1 ENHRY and CDR2 SYGVKD. With 6 bases clipped from V and 2 bases from J, the junction kept 7 bases outside the gene matches. This sample's time point: week 35, safety follow-up. It was 300 ug of mutant IDH1 20-mer peptide that made up each vaccine dose, given with topical imiquimod. Clones were read by immunoSEQ multiplex PCR, and TCRdb kept only the in-frame ones, dropping some. Of roughly 32,000 clones in the sample, roughly 75% were seen once. Turning to this clone: Its specificity is unknown.

This clonotype was sampled from a man aged 35 to 55 with glioma. Some clones in this sample may be carry-over from other donors' samples. This material consisted of PBMCs, taken from a glioma patient whose treatment included an IDH1 peptide vaccine. The chain employs TRBV10-3 and TRBJ2-7; 7 bases are shared with TRBD1. DNA for the CDR3: TGTGCCATCAGCGGTGGGCAGGGGGCCTACGAGCAGTACTTC. Translating it yields CAISGGQGAYEQYF.